There are many counts of the clone carrying this T cell receptor (beta chain). The data are from a study of CD8+CD57+ T cells in acquired aplastic anemia. Turning to the study itself: Each DNA sample taken from sorted CD4+ and CD8+ cells came to roughly 3.5 ug on average. For CD4+ cells, healthy donors had an average of around 9.9 million reads.

V lost 3 bases and J lost 6; bases outside the gene matches: 0. The length of the CDR3 is 13 residues. CDR1 and CDR2 from the germline V gene are SGHDT and YYEEEE. The TCR beta profiling, which covered VDJ combination and CDR3 sequence, was carried out using genomic DNA as the template. From the reads, TCRdb called clonotypes with MiXCR, one entry per CDR3 protein. The data contain about 220,000 distinct CDR3 sequences, roughly 35% of them singletons. The TCR originated in a human donor in good health, serving as a control. The chain recombines TRBV5-6 with TRBJ1-6; 7 bases are a match to TRBD1. Sequencing used sorted CD4+, CD8+, or CD8+CD57+ T cells (not recorded which) from PBMCs. CDR3 amino acids: CASSWDSNSPLHF. Here the CDR3 DNA reads TGTGCCAGCAGCTGGGACAGTAATTCACCCCTCCACTTT. Full variable domain (remainder filled in from reference TRBV5-6 and TRBJ1-6): DAGVTQSPTHLIKTRGQQVTLRCSPKSGHDTVSWYQQALGQGPQFIFQYYEEEERQRGNFPDRFSGHQFPNYSSELNVNALLLGDSALYLCASSWDSNSPLHFGNGTRLTVT.